These 29 T cell receptor beta chains came from one sample sequenced in a study of Ad26.COV2.S vaccination and SARS-CoV-2 variants (dated by TCRdb to about 2021). The library was made by the immunoSEQ multiplex PCR assay. The clones in this table, taken by TCRdb from immuneACCESS, are in-frame only. Not every clone is retained; where verified, under half of the shortfall comes from an unresolved V gene, and the cause of the rest is unknown. The sample data list approximately 450,000 clones, and around nine tenths of these were observed just once. Clones ranked in the top ten supply 9% to 15% of the sample. The sample's treatment or condition label, decoded: some 19 received Ad26.COV2.S at low or high dose, single or two shots; about 5 received placebo; per-sample allocation not given. Repertoires of vaccine and placebo recipients were sequenced from samples collected on day 63 after the first injection.

The specimen comprised peripheral blood, sampled in a trial of Ad26.COV2.S vaccine versus placebo. The source of these receptors is a person between 18 and 65 years old who received the Ad26.COV2.S COVID-19 vaccine or a placebo.

The chain has TRBV19 and TRBJ2-3; D gene ambiguous. The ends were cut back, 0 bases at V and 6 bases at J, with 4 bases in the middle. This CDR3 has 12 amino acids. In germline, CDR1 is LNHDA, CDR2 SQIVND (reference sequence). The chain's CDR3 is CASSIDKDTQYF. The CDR3, as DNA: TGTGCCAGTAGTATAGATAAGGATACGCAGTATTTT. The whole variable domain, filled in from reference TRBV19 and TRBJ2-3, reads DGGITQSPKYLFRKEGQNVTLSCEQNLNHDAMYWYRQDPGQGLRLIYYSQIVNDFQKGDIAEGYSVSREKKESFPLTVTSAQKNPTAFYLCASSIDKDTQYFGPGTRLTVL.

The chain is built from TRBV19 and TRBJ1-3; unclear D gene. The germline CDR1 and CDR2 sequences are LNHDA and SQIVND (reference sequence). Trimming pared 5 bases from V and 0 bases from J, leaving 11 bases between. This CDR3 has 15 amino acids. The CDR3 is CASSATVISGNTIYF. The CDR3 DNA follows: TGTGCCAGTAGTGCCACAGTAATCTCTGGAAACACCATATATTTT.

The V gene is TRBV7-9, the J gene TRBJ2-1; D not resolved. The CDR3 runs to 13 residues. CDR1 and CDR2 (germline): SEHNR, FQNEAQ (reference sequence). The V gene lost 0 bases and the J gene lost 10 bases, with 10 bases spanning the gap. The CDR3 coding sequence is TGTGCCAGCAGCTTAGCGGGTCCAGTGGAGCAGTTCTTC. The encoded protein is CASSLAGPVEQFF. Full variable domain (missing parts from reference TRBV7-9 and TRBJ2-1): DTGVSQNPRHKITKRGQNVTFRCDPISEHNRLYWYRQTLGQGPEFLTYFQNEAQLEKSRLLSDRFSAERPKGSFSTLEIQRTEQGDSAMYLCASSLAGPVEQFFGPGTRLTVL.

This clone was recorded only once. This chain uses TRBV5-4 with TRBJ2-7; 8 nucleotides line up with TRBD1. This CDR3 region has 15 residues. Germline V gene data show CDR1 as SGHNT and CDR2 as YYREEE (reference sequence). The V gene end was trimmed by 4 bases and the J gene end by 5 bases; junction bases not matched to a gene: 11. The CDR3 DNA reads as TGTGCCAGCAGCCCTCGGACAGGGATAAGGGACGAGCAGTACTTC. Translation: CASSPRTGIRDEQYF.

The gene calls are TRBV27 and TRBJ2-7, with 8 bases aligning to TRBD1. V lost 0 bases, J lost 4 bases, and 11 bases stayed unmatched. From germline, CDR1 is MNHEY and CDR2 SMNVEV (reference sequence). The CDR3 is 17 residues long. CDR3 sequence (DNA): TGTGCCAGCAGTTTATCGGTCGGGATGGGACAGGTGTACGAGCAGTACTTC. Translation gives CASSLSVGMGQVYEQYF.

The chain employs TRBV27 and TRBJ1-2, with D perhaps matching TRBD1 (6 bases). Germline V gene sequence: CDR1 MNHEY, CDR2 SMNVEV (reference sequence). The CDR3 is 15 residues long. V lost 5 bases to trimming and J lost 7 bases, with 20 bases between them. The CDR3 loop is CASSLTGPVLGGYTF. The CDR3 DNA is TGTGCCAGCAGTCTCACAGGGCCGGTATTAGGTGGCTACACCTTC.

V gene TRBV5-1 combines with J gene TRBJ2-5, with TRBD1 identical over 7 bases. Germline V gene lookup returns CDR1 SGHRS and CDR2 YFSETQ. This CDR3 spans 15 amino acids. V dropped 3 bases and J dropped 5; count of bases not matched to a gene: 10. As DNA, the CDR3 is TGCGCCAGCAGCTCCTACAGGGGTAAGGGGGAGACCCAGTACTTC. The encoded protein is CASSSYRGKGETQYF.

The CDR3 sequence: CASSLMAGGPNQPQHF. In DNA form, the CDR3 reads TGTGCCAGCAGTCTCATGGCAGGGGGTCCAAATCAGCCCCAGCATTTT. This chain uses TRBV28 with TRBJ1-5; 7 bases agree with TRBD1. CDR3 length equals 16 residues. The V gene end was trimmed by 5 bases and the J gene end by 4 bases; junction bases not matched to a gene: 11. The germline V gene has CDR1 MDHEN and CDR2 SYDVKM.

The CDR3 nucleotides read TGCGCCAGCAGCCAAGGGACAGGGGCTGGAAACACCATATATTTT. It encodes CASSQGTGAGNTIYF. The V call is TRBV4-3, the J call TRBJ1-3, with 9 bases that match TRBD1. From germline, CDR1 is LGHNA and CDR2 YSLEER. The CDR3 runs to 15 residues. The trim removed 1 base at V and 2 bases at J, leaving 0 bases unmatched.

A single count supports this clone. The V gene is TRBV5-1, the J gene TRBJ2-5; 11 bases fit TRBD2. V gave up 6 bases and J gave up 4 bases; unmatched junction bases: 5. The V gene's germline CDR1 is SGHRS and CDR2 YFSETQ. The CDR3 has 14 residues. CDR3 loop: CASNIAGGPETQYF. The CDR3 DNA is TGCGCCAGCAACATAGCGGGAGGGCCAGAGACCCAGTACTTC.

The chain carries TRBV7-2 and TRBJ2-7, with no clear D. The germline V gene encodes CDR1 SGHTA and CDR2 FQGNSA. Between the trimmed V and J ends, which lost 4 bases and 4 bases, there was a span of 8 bases. The CDR3 has 12 residues. The CDR3 region has the DNA TGTGCCAGCAGCTCGCACCCTTACGAGCAGTACTTC. This sequence encodes CASSSHPYEQYF. Full variable domain (missing parts from reference TRBV7-2 and TRBJ2-7): GAGVSQSPSNKVTEKGKDVELRCDPISGHTALYWYRQSLGQGLEFLIYFQGNSAPDKSGLPSDRFSAERTGGSVSTLTIQRTQQEDSAVYLCASSSHPYEQYFGPGTRLTVT.

The chain links TRBV25-1 to TRBJ1-1; TRBD1 is a possible D gene (5 bases). The germline CDR1 and CDR2 sequences are MGHDK and SYGVNS. CDR3 length: 16 residues. The V gene lost 3 bases and the J gene lost 4 bases, with 18 bases spanning the gap. The CDR3, as DNA: TGTGCCAGCAGTGAGGCAGGGAGTTTGTTTGTCACTGAAGCTTTCTTT. Translating gives CASSEAGSLFVTEAFF.

The chain recombines TRBV2 with TRBJ2-1; D possibly corresponds to TRBD1 (5 bases). Trimming shortened V by 4 bases and J by 0 bases, and 16 bases separated the two germline ends. Per the germline V gene, CDR1 is SNHLY and CDR2 is FYNNEI. The CDR3 is made up of 17 amino acids. DNA for the CDR3: TGTGCCAGCAGTGCCGCTAGGGGTCTAGACTCCTACAATGAGCAGTTCTTC. Encoded protein: CASSAARGLDSYNEQFF.

The chain recombines TRBV3-1 (or the pseudogene TRBV3-2) with TRBJ1-2; D gene ambiguous. Trimming pared 1 base from V and 4 bases from J, leaving 10 bases between. The CDR3 extends over 14 amino acids. CDR1 LGHDT and CDR2 YNNKEL come from the germline V gene (reference sequence). CDR3 DNA: TGTGCCAGCAGCCAAGGGGCGGGGATCTATGGCTACACCTTC. As protein: CASSQGAGIYGYTF.

As DNA, the CDR3 is TGTGCTAGTGGTTTATGGGCCTCGGATGAGCAGTTCTTC. Protein: CASGLWASDEQFF. The rearrangement links TRBV12-5 to TRBJ2-1; D not resolved. CDR3 length equals 13 residues. The germline V gene has CDR1 LGHNT and CDR2 FRNRAP. V lost 3 bases and J 8 bases, leaving 11 bases between the germline ends.

The chain employs TRBV9 and TRBJ1-2; the D gene is possibly TRBD1 (5 bases). The CDR3 length is 14 residues. Germline values: CDR1 SGDLS, CDR2 YYNGEE. The V and J ends lost 0 bases and 3 bases respectively, with 9 bases between them. The CDR3: CASSVEAGHYGYTF. As DNA, the CDR3 is TGTGCCAGCAGCGTAGAGGCAGGGCACTATGGCTACACCTTC.

The chain uses TRBV7-3 and TRBJ2-3; D is tentatively TRBD1 or TRBD2 (5 bases each). The CDR3 is made up of 14 amino acids. The V end lost 5 bases, the J end lost 4 bases, and 13 bases lay between the germline ends. CDR1 is SGHTA, CDR2 FQGTGA, per germline. CDR3: CASSRDAAPDTQYF. CDR3 in DNA: TGTGCCAGCAGCCGGGACGCGGCGCCAGATACGCAGTATTTT.

The chain links TRBV5-4 to TRBJ2-6; possibly TRBD1 for D (6 bases). Trimming left V 0 bases short and J 3 bases short, with 16 bases between. CDR3 size: 18 residues. The germline V gene has CDR1 SGHNT and CDR2 YYREEE (reference sequence). The CDR3 DNA is TGTGCCAGCAGCTTGGACAGGGTGGAGGTTAGTGGGGCCAACGTCCTGACTTTC. Its protein is CASSLDRVEVSGANVLTF.

The genes are TRBV7-9 and TRBJ1-2; the match to TRBD1 covers 9 bases. This CDR3 region has 14 residues. The V segment lost 8 bases and the J segment 1 base; nucleotides outside the gene matches: 5. Germline values: CDR1 SEHNR, CDR2 FQNEAQ (reference sequence). The CDR3 here is CASSGTGINYGYTF. The CDR3 region has the DNA TGTGCCAGCTCGGGGACAGGGATTAACTATGGCTACACCTTC.

Remarks on this clone: The same CDR3 also results from other DNA sequences found in this sample. The genes are TRBV3-1 (or the pseudogene TRBV3-2) and TRBJ2-3, with a possible D match to TRBD2 (5 bases). CDR1 and CDR2 from the germline V gene are LGHDT and YNNKEL (reference sequence). The CDR3 extends over 14 amino acids. V dropped 4 bases and J dropped 2 bases, with 10 bases sitting between them. The CDR3 bases are TGTGCCAGCAGCCCTCGAGCGGACACAGATACGCAGTATTTT. Translating it yields CASSPRADTDTQYF.

V is TRBV6-1 and J is TRBJ1-4; D unclear. V was clipped by 0 bases and J by 3 bases, with 11 bases between them. Germline V gene sequence: CDR1 MNHNS, CDR2 SASEGT. This CDR3 region has 16 residues. The CDR3 protein is CASSEAARPANEKLFF. For the CDR3, the DNA is TGTGCCAGCAGTGAAGCGGCCAGGCCAGCTAATGAAAAACTGTTTTTT.

This chain uses TRBV2 with TRBJ1-5, with 9 bases lining up with TRBD1. V trimming: 5 bases; J trimming: 2 bases; junction bases outside the gene matches: 4. The CDR3 loop spans 15 amino acids. Looked up from germline, CDR1 is SNHLY and CDR2 is FYNNEI. For the CDR3, the DNA is TGTGCCAGCAGTCAACAGGGGGCAGGCAATCAGCCCCAGCATTTT. It specifies CASSQQGAGNQPQHF.

Only a few counts were recorded for this clone. Additional DNA sequences in this sample encode the identical CDR3. This chain joins TRBV4-1 and TRBJ1-5, with D possibly being TRBD1 (6 bases). The CDR3 runs 15 residues. Germline CDR1 and CDR2: MGHRA and YSYEKL. Trimming shortened V by 0 bases and J by 2 bases, and 8 bases separated the two germline ends. The CDR3 DNA reads as TGCGCCAGCAGCCAAGAGGGGGCAGGCAATCAGCCCCAGCATTTT. Its protein product is CASSQEGAGNQPQHF.

Turning to this clone: Within the sample, other DNA sequences also encode this same CDR3. This chain links TRBV12-3 or TRBV12-4 with TRBJ2-1; D is ambiguous. The CDR3 is made up of 12 amino acids. V was trimmed by 2 bases and J by 6 bases, leaving 5 bases between them. The CDR3 sequence: CASSLRGNEQFF. The CDR3 DNA is TGTGCCAGCAGTTTAAGAGGCAATGAGCAGTTCTTC.

The gene calls are TRBV7-6 and TRBJ1-2; the D is unclear. Looked up from germline, CDR1 is SGHVS and CDR2 is FNYEAQ. V lost 1 base and J lost 8, with 14 bases in between. This CDR3 comprises 14 residues. CDR3 protein: CASSLDRGPVGYTF. The DNA of the CDR3 is TGTGCCAGCAGCTTAGATCGGGGTCCGGTAGGCTACACCTTC.

The rearrangement uses TRBV25-1 and TRBJ2-1; D is tentatively TRBD1 or TRBD2 (6 bases each). CDR3 size: 14 residues. V lost 7 bases to trimming and J lost 4 bases, with 14 bases between them. Germline V gene lookup returns CDR1 MGHDK and CDR2 SYGVNS. The CDR3 DNA sequence: TGTGCCAGCACACGAGGGGGGCCTTACAATGAGCAGTTCTTC. It codes for CASTRGGPYNEQFF.

V usage is TRBV9 and J usage is TRBJ1-4, with a possible D match to TRBD1 (5 bases). The germline V gene encodes CDR1 SGDLS and CDR2 YYNGEE. Trimming left V 3 bases short and J 8 bases short, with 20 bases between. The CDR3 is 16 amino acids. The CDR3 region is CASSADSGRVGEKLFF. The CDR3 DNA follows: TGTGCCAGCAGCGCAGACAGTGGCCGGGTAGGGGAAAAACTGTTTTTT.

The V and J genes are TRBV27 and TRBJ2-1; 12 nucleotides align to TRBD1. Trimming at V came to 0 bases and at J to 4 bases, leaving 4 bases not matched to a gene. CDR3 length: 17 residues. CDR1 MNHEY and CDR2 SMNVEV come from the germline V gene (reference sequence). The CDR3 DNA reads as TGTGCCAGCAGTTTATCGGGACAGGGGGCGCGGTACAATGAGCAGTTCTTC. This gives the protein CASSLSGQGARYNEQFF.

This clone was detected only once. Other nucleotide sequences in the sample specify the same CDR3. The CDR3 DNA is TGCGCCAGCAGCCGAGGACAGAACACCGGGGAGCTGTTTTTT. This codes for CASSRGQNTGELFF. The chain recombines TRBV5-1 with TRBJ2-2; TRBD1 is a possible D gene (5 bases). V dropped 4 bases and J dropped 1 base, with 8 bases sitting between them. CDR1 is SGHRS and CDR2 is YFSETQ in the germline V gene. The CDR3 consists of 14 residues.